This T cell receptor (beta chain) was sequenced in a study of cytotoxic CD8 clonotypes in ibrutinib-treated CLL. Study in general: Mean per-sample yields comprised about 250,000 productive templates and roughly 86,000 productive rearrangements.

On this clone itself: Its antigen is undetermined.

Whole-study results and caveats: Public clonotypes were uncommon and contracted or stayed stable on treatment.

V was shortened by 8 bases and J by 2 bases, with 12 bases between the two germline ends. The length of the CDR3 is 13 residues. Germline CDR1 LNHNV, CDR2 YYDKDF (reference sequence). Using immunoSEQ multiplex PCR, the repertoire was profiled, and TCRdb retains in-frame clones only, with some absent. The sample has 35,000 to 45,000 clones; roughly three quarters are singletons. The gene calls are TRBV15 and TRBJ2-5, with D unresolved. The sample consisted of PBMCs, taken after 12 months of ibrutinib treatment. This clonotype was obtained from a human donor with chronic lymphocytic leukemia. CDR3 protein: CATSPRPQETQYF. CDR3 nucleotide sequence: TGTGCCACCTCTCCCAGACCTCAAGAGACCCAGTACTTC.